A single sample is the source of the 24 T cell receptor beta chains below, sequenced in a study of early T cells in non-severe SARS-CoV-2 infection. TCRdb used MiXCR to reprocess the 5' RACE reads, holding one entry per CDR3 protein. The data hold about 80,000 distinct CDR3 sequences, with approximately 5% observed a single time. Sequencing was performed on whole blood, taken at baseline. These receptors were obtained from an adult who was a healthcare worker with PCR-confirmed SARS-CoV-2 infection or an uninfected control (not recorded which).

This clonotype has only a few counts. This sequence joins TRBV28 and TRBJ1-3; D unresolved. The CDR3 length is 15 residues. Trimming took off 6 bases at V and 0 bases at J, with 12 bases between the two ends. The germline V gene has CDR1 MDHEN and CDR2 SYDVKM. CDR3 sequence reads: CASSPLGSSGNTIYF. For the CDR3, the DNA is TGTGCCAGCAGCCCACTCGGGAGCTCTGGAAACACCATATATTTT.

Ten or more counts support this clonotype. CDR3: CASRTGTSSTQGDTQYF. Written as DNA, the CDR3 is TGTGCCAGCAGGACCGGGACTAGCTCCACGCAAGGGGATACGCAGTATTTT. The V gene is TRBV6-1, the J gene TRBJ2-3; 9 bases are a match to TRBD2. The length of the CDR3 is 17 residues. The ends lost 6 bases at V and 6 bases at J; junction bases unmatched: 16. Germline V CDR1 and CDR2: MNHNS, SASEGT.

The V and J genes are TRBV28 and TRBJ2-2; TRBD2 is a possible D gene (5 bases). CDR1 MDHEN and CDR2 SYDVKM come from the germline V gene. Trimming pared 6 bases from V and 1 base from J, leaving 15 bases between. The CDR3 is 16 amino acids. CDR3 nucleotide sequence: TGTGCCAGCAGCCTCCTCCCAGCGGAGAACACCGGGGAGCTGTTTTTT. The encoded protein is CASSLLPAENTGELFF.

This clonotype has a count of ten or more. This chain connects TRBV7-6 to TRBJ1-2; D call uncertain. Germline CDR1 and CDR2: SGHVS and FNYEAQ. Trimming took 5 bases from V and 3 from J, leaving 13 bases between them. This CDR3 region has 14 residues. The DNA for the CDR3 is TGTGCCAGCAGCCCACCCGGCGAGTACTATGGCTACACCTTC. Translation: CASSPPGEYYGYTF.

Many counts were recorded for this clonotype. The V and J genes are TRBV20-1 and TRBJ2-2; unclear D gene. This CDR3 region has 14 residues. Trimming left V 0 bases short and J 5 bases short, with 10 bases between. Germline V lookup: CDR1 DFQATT, CDR2 SNEGSKA (reference sequence). The CDR3 here is CSARDTGWTGELFF. The CDR3 DNA reads TGCAGTGCTAGAGACACGGGTTGGACCGGGGAGCTGTTTTTT.

This rearrangement joins TRBV12-3 or TRBV12-4 to TRBJ2-5; 11 bases fit TRBD2. V dropped 6 bases and J dropped 4; count of bases not matched to a gene: 4. The CDR3 is 14 residues long. The CDR3 reads CASSPGTSGETQYF. In DNA, the CDR3 is TGTGCCAGCAGCCCTGGGACTAGCGGAGAGACCCAGTACTTC.

This clonotype was seen ten or more times. The chain couples TRBV6-4 to TRBJ2-1; 11 positions match TRBD2. V lost 0 bases and J lost 4; bases outside the gene matches: 2. The CDR3 contains 16 residues. In germline, CDR1 is MRHNA, CDR2 SNTAGT. The CDR3 reads CASSDSGTSGYNEQFF. The CDR3 nucleotides are TGTGCCAGCAGTGACTCCGGGACTAGCGGATACAATGAGCAGTTCTTC.

This clonotype was detected ten times or more. The chain couples TRBV18 to TRBJ2-1; 8 bases are a match to TRBD2. The germline CDR1 and CDR2 sequences are KGHSH and LQKENI. The CDR3 contains 15 residues. V was pared by 3 bases and J by 7 bases, with 8 bases of the junction left unmatched. CDR3 sequence: CASSPGTRVSNEQFF. The DNA of the CDR3 is TGTGCCAGCTCACCTGGGACTAGAGTTTCTAATGAGCAGTTCTTC.

This chain connects TRBV4-2 to TRBJ2-1, with 12 nucleotides matching TRBD2. The CDR3 consists of 19 residues. Germline CDR1 LGHNA, CDR2 YNFKEQ. V gave up 0 bases and J gave up 0 bases; unmatched junction bases: 6. The CDR3 nucleotides read TGTGCCAGCAGCCAAGACGGGCTAGCGGGAGGGAGCTCCTACAATGAGCAGTTCTTC. It codes for CASSQDGLAGGSSYNEQFF.

In this sample, this clonotype turned up a few times. The V and J genes are TRBV7-6 and TRBJ2-5, with TRBD1 identical over 9 bases. Germline CDR1 reads SGHVS; CDR2 reads FNYEAQ. V shed 2 bases, J shed 4 bases, and the junction held 14 bases outside the gene matches. The CDR3 covers 18 residues. In DNA, the CDR3 is TGTGCCAGCAGCTTACCCAGGACAGGGGCTATTAGGGGAGAGACCCAGTACTTC. Residues: CASSLPRTGAIRGETQYF.

The sample holds a few counts of this clonotype. The V and J genes are TRBV9 and TRBJ2-5, with D perhaps TRBD2 (5 bases). The CDR3 sequence is 14 residues long. V lost 3 bases, J lost 2 bases, and 11 bases lay in between. CDR1 SGDLS and CDR2 YYNGEE come from the germline V gene. The CDR3 DNA reads as TGTGCCAGCAGCGCCGGACTGACACAAGAGACCCAGTACTTC. Translated, it gives CASSAGLTQETQYF.

This clonotype was detected a few times. The chain combines TRBV7-9 with TRBJ1-1; the D is unclear. In germline, CDR1 is SEHNR, CDR2 FQNEAQ (reference sequence). V gave up 3 bases and J gave up 5 bases, with 13 bases separating them. The CDR3 runs 14 residues. CDR3 region: CASSLNSEGTEAFF. Here the CDR3 DNA reads TGTGCCAGCAGCTTGAATTCCGAGGGAACTGAAGCTTTCTTT.

In this sample, this clonotype turned up many times. The chain recombines TRBV7-9 with TRBJ1-1; maybe TRBD1 (5 bases). Trimming shortened V by 5 bases and J by 1 base, and 17 bases separated the two germline ends. The CDR3 is made up of 16 amino acids. The germline gives CDR1 SEHNR, CDR2 FQNEAQ (reference sequence). The CDR3 coding sequence is TGTGCCAGCAGCCCCCCCGGCAGGGTTACGAACACTGAAGCTTTCTTT. The encoded protein is CASSPPGRVTNTEAFF.

Note on this clonotype: This may come from a read error, since a much larger clone is one base off. The chain is built from TRBV5-1 and TRBJ2-1; 7 positions match TRBD2. The CDR3 is 18 amino acids. The V and J ends lost 4 bases and 3 bases, in that order; junction bases with no gene match: 16. The V gene's germline CDR1 is SGHRS and CDR2 YFSETQ. CDR3 region: CASSQLFGLGFLYNEQFF. In DNA, the CDR3 is TGCGCCAGCAGCCAGCTATTCGGACTAGGCTTTCTCTACAATGAGCAGTTCTTC.

Many counts were recorded for this clonotype. V is TRBV24-1 and J is TRBJ2-3, with D maybe TRBD2 (6 bases). CDR3 length: 15 amino acids. The V gene's germline CDR1 is KGHDR and CDR2 SFDVKD. The V and J ends lost 2 bases and 2 bases respectively, with 10 bases between them. The CDR3 region is CATSDSSVPTDTQYF. The CDR3 coding sequence is TGTGCCACCAGTGATTCTAGCGTGCCCACAGATACGCAGTATTTT.

This clonotype appeared many times. The chain joins TRBV11-2 to TRBJ1-2; 7 bases align to TRBD1. Germline CDR1 SGHAT, CDR2 FQNNGV. V lost 5 bases to trimming and J lost 8 bases; unmatched junction nucleotides: 8. This CDR3 has 13 amino acids. The CDR3 sequence is CASSPNRDRGYTF. CDR3 coding DNA: TGTGCCAGCAGCCCTAACCGGGACAGAGGCTACACCTTC.

This clonotype was recorded a few times. CDR3 bases: TGTGCCAGCAGTTTATCGGACAGGAGGGGTCAGCCCCAGCATTTT. This gives the protein CASSLSDRRGQPQHF. The chain links TRBV28 to TRBJ1-5, with TRBD1 matching over 7 bases. Germline loops: CDR1 MDHEN, CDR2 SYDVKM. This CDR3 is built from 15 residues. The J segment lost 6 bases and the V segment lost 1 base, leaving 6 bases of the junction unmatched.

The chain has TRBV10-3 and TRBJ1-6, with 9 bases aligning to TRBD1. This CDR3 region has 15 residues. V lost 6 bases and J lost 6; bases outside the gene matches: 6. CDR1 is ENHRY, CDR2 SYGVKD, per germline. This CDR3 is CAIRGMGQGNSPLHF. Written as DNA, the CDR3 is TGTGCCATCAGGGGTATGGGACAGGGTAATTCACCCCTCCACTTT.

This clonotype was seen a handful of times. V is TRBV3-1 and J is TRBJ2-2, with D possibly matching TRBD1 (5 bases). V was trimmed by 0 bases and J by 4 bases, leaving 9 bases between them. CDR1 and CDR2 (germline): LGHDT, YNNKEL (reference sequence). The CDR3 extends over 15 amino acids. DNA for the CDR3: TGTGCCAGCAGCCAAGATAGTACAGGCACCGGGGAGCTGTTTTTT. It translates to CASSQDSTGTGELFF.

This chain links TRBV6-5 with TRBJ2-5; the D is unclear. The CDR3 has 15 amino acids. CDR1 is MNHEY and CDR2 is SVGAGI in the germline V gene. V lost 2 bases to trimming and J lost 4 bases, with 14 bases between them. The chain's CDR3 is CASSYGPVDGETQYF. The CDR3 nucleotides read TGTGCCAGCAGTTACGGGCCCGTGGATGGAGAGACCCAGTACTTC.

This clonotype was observed a handful of times. In DNA form, the CDR3 reads TGTGCCAGCAGCCTTACTGGAGAAGTTAACTATGGCTACACCTTC. Translation gives CASSLTGEVNYGYTF. This sequence joins TRBV3-1 and TRBJ1-2, with unresolved D. The CDR3 loop spans 15 amino acids. Germline V gene lookup returns CDR1 LGHDT and CDR2 YNNKEL (reference sequence). Trimming left V 4 bases short and J 1 base short, with 13 bases between.

This clonotype was seen many times. The chain is built from TRBV15 and TRBJ1-2, with 9 bases fitting TRBD1. V lost 5 bases and J lost 3; bases outside the gene matches: 4. The germline gives CDR1 LNHNV, CDR2 YYDKDF (reference sequence). The CDR3 contains 14 residues. In DNA form, the CDR3 reads TGTGCCACCAGCCTGGGACAGGGTGACTATGGCTACACCTTC. This sequence encodes CATSLGQGDYGYTF.

The chain employs TRBV2 and TRBJ1-4; maybe TRBD1 (5 bases). Between the trimmed V and J ends, which lost 8 bases and 5 bases, there was a span of 9 bases. The CDR3 covers 12 residues. Germline V lookup: CDR1 SNHLY, CDR2 FYNNEI. The CDR3 region has the DNA TGTGCCAGCGAGGGGAGGAATGAAAAACTGTTTTTT. It yields the protein CASEGRNEKLFF.

This clonotype was seen a handful of times. The V and J genes are TRBV5-4 and TRBJ2-7; 7 bases match TRBD2. The ends lost 4 bases at V and 0 bases at J; junction bases unmatched: 7. The CDR3 extends over 15 amino acids. Germline CDR1 SGHNT, CDR2 YYREEE (reference sequence). Written as DNA, the CDR3 is TGTGCCAGCAGCGCTAGCGGTAGCAGCTCCTACGAGCAGTACTTC. This codes for CASSASGSSSYEQYF.